The TCR beta chain under discussion was sequenced for a study of blood T cell repertoires in COVID-19. The J segment lost 0 bases and the V segment lost 6 bases, leaving 7 bases of the junction unmatched. The CDR3 consists of 15 residues. The germline CDR1 and CDR2 sequences are ENHRY and SYGVKD. Using immunoSEQ multiplex PCR, the repertoire was profiled, and TCRdb retains in-frame clones only, with some absent. The sample has 100,000 to 150,000 clones, under 85% seen once. The genes are TRBV10-3 and TRBJ1-1; the match to TRBD1 covers 7 bases. Sequenced: peripheral blood. This clonotype was obtained from a middle-aged man with active or convalescent COVID-19. As DNA, the CDR3 is TGTGCCATCAGACCTACGACAGGGATGAACACTGAAGCTTTCTTT. This sequence encodes CAIRPTTGMNTEAFF.